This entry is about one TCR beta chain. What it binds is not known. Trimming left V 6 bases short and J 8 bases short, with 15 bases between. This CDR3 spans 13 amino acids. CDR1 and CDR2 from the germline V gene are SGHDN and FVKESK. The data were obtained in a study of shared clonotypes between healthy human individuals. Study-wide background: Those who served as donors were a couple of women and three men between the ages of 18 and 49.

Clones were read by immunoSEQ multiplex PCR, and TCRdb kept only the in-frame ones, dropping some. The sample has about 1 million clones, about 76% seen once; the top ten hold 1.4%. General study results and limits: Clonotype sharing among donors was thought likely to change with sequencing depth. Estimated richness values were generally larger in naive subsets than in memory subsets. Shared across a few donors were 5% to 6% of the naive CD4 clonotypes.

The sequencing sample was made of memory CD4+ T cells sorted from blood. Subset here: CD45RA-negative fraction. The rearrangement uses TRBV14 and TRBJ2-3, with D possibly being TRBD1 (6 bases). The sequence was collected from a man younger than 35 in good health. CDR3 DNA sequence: TGTGCCAGCAGTTTGACAGGTTACGCTACGCAGTATTTT. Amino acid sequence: CASSLTGYATQYF.